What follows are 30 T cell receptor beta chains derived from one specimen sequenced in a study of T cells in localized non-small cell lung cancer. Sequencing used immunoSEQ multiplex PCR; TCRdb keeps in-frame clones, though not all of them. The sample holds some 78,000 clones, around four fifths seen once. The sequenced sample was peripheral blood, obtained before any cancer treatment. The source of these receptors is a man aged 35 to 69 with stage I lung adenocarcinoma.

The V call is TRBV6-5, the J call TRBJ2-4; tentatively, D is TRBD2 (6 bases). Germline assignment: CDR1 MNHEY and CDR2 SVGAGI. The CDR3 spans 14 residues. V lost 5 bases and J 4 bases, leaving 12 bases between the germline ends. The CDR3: CASSPREIKNIQYF. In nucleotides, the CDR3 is TGTGCCAGCAGTCCCCGGGAGATTAAAAACATTCAGTACTTC.

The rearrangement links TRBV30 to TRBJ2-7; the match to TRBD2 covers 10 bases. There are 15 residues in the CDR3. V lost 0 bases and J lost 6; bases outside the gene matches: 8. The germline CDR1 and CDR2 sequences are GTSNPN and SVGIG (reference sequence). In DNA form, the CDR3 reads TGTGCCTGGAGTGTTGGGCTAGCGGGAGTCCCCGAGCAGTACTTC. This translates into CAWSVGLAGVPEQYF.

The CDR3: CASSLGSSNYGYTF. CDR3 DNA sequence: TGTGCCAGCAGCTTGGGCAGCTCTAACTATGGCTACACCTTC. The V and J genes are TRBV5-4 and TRBJ1-2; D ambiguous. The CDR3 spans 14 residues. Germline V lookup: CDR1 SGHNT, CDR2 YYREEE (reference sequence). Trimming left V 0 bases short and J 0 bases short, with 6 bases between.

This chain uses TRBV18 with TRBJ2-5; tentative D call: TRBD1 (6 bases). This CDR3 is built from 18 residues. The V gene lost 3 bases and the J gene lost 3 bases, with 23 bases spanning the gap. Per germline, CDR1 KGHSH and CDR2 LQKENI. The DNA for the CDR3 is TGTGCCAGCTCACCCCGGCAGGGGTTCCAGTCGGTGGAAGAGACCCAGTACTTC. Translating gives CASSPRQGFQSVEETQYF. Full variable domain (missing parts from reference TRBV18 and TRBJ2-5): NAGVMQNPRHLVRRRGQEARLRCSPMKGHSHVYWYRQLPEEGLKFMVYLQKENIIDESGMPKERFSAEFPKEGPSILRIQQVVRGDSAAYFCASSPRQGFQSVEETQYFGPGTRLLVL.

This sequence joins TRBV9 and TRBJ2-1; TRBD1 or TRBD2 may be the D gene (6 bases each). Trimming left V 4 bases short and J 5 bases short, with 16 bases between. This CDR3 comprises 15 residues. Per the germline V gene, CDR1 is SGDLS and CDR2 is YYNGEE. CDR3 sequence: CASSLESGAHNEQFF. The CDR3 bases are TGTGCCAGCAGCCTCGAGTCGGGGGCTCACAATGAGCAGTTCTTC. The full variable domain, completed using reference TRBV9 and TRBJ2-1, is DSGVTQTPKHLITATGQRVTLRCSPRSGDLSVYWYQQSLDQGLQFLIQYYNGEERAKGNILERFSAQQFPDLHSELNLSSLELGDSALYFCASSLESGAHNEQFFGPGTRLTVL.

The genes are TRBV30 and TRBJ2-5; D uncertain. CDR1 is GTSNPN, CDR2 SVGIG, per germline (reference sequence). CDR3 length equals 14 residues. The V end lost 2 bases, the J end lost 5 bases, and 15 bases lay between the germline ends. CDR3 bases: TGTGCCTGGAGTCCCCCCGGCACCCGGGAGACCCAGTACTTC. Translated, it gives CAWSPPGTRETQYF. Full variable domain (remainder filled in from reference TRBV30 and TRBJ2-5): SQTIHQWPATLVQPVGSPLSLECTVEGTSNPNLYWYRQAAGRGLQLLFYSVGIGQISSEVPQNLSASRPQDRQFILSSKKLLLSDSGFYLCAWSPPGTRETQYFGPGTRLLVL.

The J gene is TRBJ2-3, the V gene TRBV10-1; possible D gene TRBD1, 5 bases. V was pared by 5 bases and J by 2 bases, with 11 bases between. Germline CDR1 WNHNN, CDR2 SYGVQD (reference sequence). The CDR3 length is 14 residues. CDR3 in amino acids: CASSPEGHTDTQYF. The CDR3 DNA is TGCGCCAGCAGTCCGGAAGGACACACAGATACGCAGTATTTT.

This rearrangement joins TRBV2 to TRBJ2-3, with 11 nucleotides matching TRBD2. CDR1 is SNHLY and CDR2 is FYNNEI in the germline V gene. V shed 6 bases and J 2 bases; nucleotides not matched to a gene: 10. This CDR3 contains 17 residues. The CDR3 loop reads CASSTSGGLRDTDTQYF. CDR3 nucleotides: TGTGCCAGCAGCACTAGCGGGGGCCTCAGGGACACAGATACGCAGTATTTT.

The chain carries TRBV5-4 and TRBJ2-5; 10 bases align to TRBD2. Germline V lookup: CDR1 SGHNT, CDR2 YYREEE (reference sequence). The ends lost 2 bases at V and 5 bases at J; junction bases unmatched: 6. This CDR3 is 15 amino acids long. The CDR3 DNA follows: TGTGCCAGCAGCTTAATAGCGGGGGGATTGGAGACCCAGTACTTC. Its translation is CASSLIAGGLETQYF.

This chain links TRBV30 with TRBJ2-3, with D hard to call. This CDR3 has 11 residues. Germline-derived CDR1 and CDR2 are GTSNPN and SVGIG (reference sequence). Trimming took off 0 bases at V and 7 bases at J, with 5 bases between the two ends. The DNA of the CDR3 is TGTGCCTGGAGTGTCGAGCATACGCAGTATTTT. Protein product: CAWSVEHTQYF.

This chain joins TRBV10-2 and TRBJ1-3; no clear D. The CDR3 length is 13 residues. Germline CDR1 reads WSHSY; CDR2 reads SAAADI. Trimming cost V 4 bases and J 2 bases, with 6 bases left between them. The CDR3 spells CASSVETGNTIYF. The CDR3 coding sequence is TGCGCCAGCAGTGTCGAAACTGGAAACACCATATATTTT.

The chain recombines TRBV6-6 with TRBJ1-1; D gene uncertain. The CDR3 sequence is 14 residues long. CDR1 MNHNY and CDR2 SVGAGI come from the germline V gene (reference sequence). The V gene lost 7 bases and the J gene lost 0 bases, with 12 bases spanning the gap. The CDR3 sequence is CASMGGSLNTEAFF. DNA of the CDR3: TGTGCCAGCATGGGTGGGTCCCTGAACACTGAAGCTTTCTTT.

The CDR3 DNA follows: TGTGCCAGCAGCCTACCTGGGATGTACGAGCAGTACTTC. It is translated as CASSLPGMYEQYF. J is TRBJ2-7 and V is TRBV5-5; D is unclear. The CDR3 loop spans 13 amino acids. The germline V gene has CDR1 SGHKS and CDR2 YYEKEE (reference sequence). Trimming removed 4 bases from V and 4 bases from J, with 12 bases in between.

Written as DNA, the CDR3 is TGTGCCAGCAGTCAGCGCGTTAGCGGGGGGGGAGATACGCAGTATTTT. As protein: CASSQRVSGGGDTQYF. The chain carries TRBV27 and TRBJ2-3, with 11 bases fitting TRBD2. Germline CDR1 MNHEY, CDR2 SMNVEV (reference sequence). The CDR3 length is 16 residues. V shed 5 bases, J shed 5 bases, and the junction held 9 bases outside the gene matches.

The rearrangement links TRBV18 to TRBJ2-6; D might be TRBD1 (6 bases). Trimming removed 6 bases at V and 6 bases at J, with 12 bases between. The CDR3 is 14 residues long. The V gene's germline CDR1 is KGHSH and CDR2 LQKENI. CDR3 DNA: TGTGCCAGCTCCTCCGACAGGAAGGCCAACGTCCTGACTTTC. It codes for CASSSDRKANVLTF.

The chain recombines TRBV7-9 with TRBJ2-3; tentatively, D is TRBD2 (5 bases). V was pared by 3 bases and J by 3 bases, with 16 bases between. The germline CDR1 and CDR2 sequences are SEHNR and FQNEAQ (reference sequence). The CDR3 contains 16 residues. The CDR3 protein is CASSFSGNSGTDTQYF. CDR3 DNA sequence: TGTGCCAGCAGCTTCTCCGGGAACTCGGGAACAGATACGCAGTATTTT.

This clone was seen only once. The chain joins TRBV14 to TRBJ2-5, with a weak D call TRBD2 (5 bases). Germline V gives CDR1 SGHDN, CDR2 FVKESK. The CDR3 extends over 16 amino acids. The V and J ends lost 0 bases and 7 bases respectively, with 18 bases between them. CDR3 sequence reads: CASSQDERPDGGTQYF. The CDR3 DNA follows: TGTGCCAGCAGCCAAGACGAGCGGCCCGACGGCGGGACCCAGTACTTC.

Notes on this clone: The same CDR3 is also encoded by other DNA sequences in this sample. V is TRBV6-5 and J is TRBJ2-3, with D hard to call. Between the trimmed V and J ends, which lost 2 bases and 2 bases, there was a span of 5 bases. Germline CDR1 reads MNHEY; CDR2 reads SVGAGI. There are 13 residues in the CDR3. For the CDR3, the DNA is TGTGCCAGCAGTTACCTAATCACAGATACGCAGTATTTT. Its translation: CASSYLITDTQYF.

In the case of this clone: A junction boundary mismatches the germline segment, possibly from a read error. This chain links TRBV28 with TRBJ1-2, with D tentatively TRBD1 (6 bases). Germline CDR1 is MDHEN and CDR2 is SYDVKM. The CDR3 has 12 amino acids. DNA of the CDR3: TGTGCCAGCAGCCTACAAACCGGGACACCCTTCTTC. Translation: CASSLQTGTPFF.

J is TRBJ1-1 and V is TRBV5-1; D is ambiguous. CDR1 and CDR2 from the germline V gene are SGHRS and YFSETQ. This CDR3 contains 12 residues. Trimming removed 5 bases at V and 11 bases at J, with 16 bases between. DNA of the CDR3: TGCGCCAGCAGGGGCGGAGGGAGTTCGGCTTTCTTT. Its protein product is CASRGGGSSAFF.

DNA of the CDR3: TGTGCCAGCTCACCCGGGATCGCAGATACGCAGTATTTT. Encoded protein: CASSPGIADTQYF. The chain is built from TRBV18 and TRBJ2-3, with D perhaps matching TRBD2 (5 bases). This CDR3 region has 13 residues. Germline CDR1 KGHSH, CDR2 LQKENI. Trimming shortened V by 3 bases and J by 4 bases, and 8 bases separated the two germline ends.

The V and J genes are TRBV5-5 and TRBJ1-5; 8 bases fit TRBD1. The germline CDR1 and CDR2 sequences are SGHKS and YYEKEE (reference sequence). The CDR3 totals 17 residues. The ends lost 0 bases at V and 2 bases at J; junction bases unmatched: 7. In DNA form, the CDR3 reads TGTGCCAGCAGCTTGGGGCTCCCGGGACAGGGCAATCAGCCCCAGCATTTT. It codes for CASSLGLPGQGNQPQHF.

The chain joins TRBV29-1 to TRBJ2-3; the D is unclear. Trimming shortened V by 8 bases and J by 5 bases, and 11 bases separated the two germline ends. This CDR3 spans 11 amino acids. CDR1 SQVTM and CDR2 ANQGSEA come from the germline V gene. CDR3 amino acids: CSHTNGDTQYF. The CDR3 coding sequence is TGCAGCCACACCAACGGAGATACGCAGTATTTT.

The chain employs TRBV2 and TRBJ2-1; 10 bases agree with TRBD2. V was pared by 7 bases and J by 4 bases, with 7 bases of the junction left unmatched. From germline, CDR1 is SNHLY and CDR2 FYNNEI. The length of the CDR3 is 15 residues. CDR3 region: CASTTTSGEYNEQFF. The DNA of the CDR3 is TGTGCCAGCACAACTACTAGCGGGGAATACAATGAGCAGTTCTTC.

Here the CDR3 reads CAWSVDSKNIQYF. Here the CDR3 DNA reads TGTGCCTGGAGTGTGGACAGCAAAAACATTCAGTACTTC. The rearrangement links TRBV30 to TRBJ2-4, with D perhaps TRBD1 (6 bases). The CDR3 sequence is 13 residues long. The V and J ends lost 0 bases and 3 bases respectively, with 6 bases between them. CDR1 is GTSNPN and CDR2 is SVGIG in the germline V gene (reference sequence). Together with reference TRBV30 and TRBJ2-4, the CDR3 gives the full variable domain: SQTIHQWPATLVQPVGSPLSLECTVEGTSNPNLYWYRQAAGRGLQLLFYSVGIGQISSEVPQNLSASRPQDRQFILSSKKLLLSDSGFYLCAWSVDSKNIQYFGAGTRLSVL.

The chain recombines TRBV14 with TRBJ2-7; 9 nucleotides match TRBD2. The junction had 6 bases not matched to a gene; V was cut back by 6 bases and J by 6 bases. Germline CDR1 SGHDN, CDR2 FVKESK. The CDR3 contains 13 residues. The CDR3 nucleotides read TGTGCCAGCAGTCCTAGTAGCGGGGGCGAGCAGTACTTC. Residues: CASSPSSGGEQYF. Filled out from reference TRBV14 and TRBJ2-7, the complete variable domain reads EAGVTQFPSHSVIEKGQTVTLRCDPISGHDNLYWYRRVMGKEIKFLLHFVKESKQDESGMPNNRFLAERTGGTYSTLKVQPAELEDSGVYFCASSPSSGGEQYFGPGTRLTVT.

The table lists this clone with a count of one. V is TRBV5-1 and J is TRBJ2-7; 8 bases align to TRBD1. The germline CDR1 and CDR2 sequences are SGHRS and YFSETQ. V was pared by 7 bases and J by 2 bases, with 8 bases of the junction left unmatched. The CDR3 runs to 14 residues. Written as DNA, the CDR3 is TGCGCCAGCTCCTTCGACAGGGGAACCTACGAGCAGTACTTC. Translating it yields CASSFDRGTYEQYF.

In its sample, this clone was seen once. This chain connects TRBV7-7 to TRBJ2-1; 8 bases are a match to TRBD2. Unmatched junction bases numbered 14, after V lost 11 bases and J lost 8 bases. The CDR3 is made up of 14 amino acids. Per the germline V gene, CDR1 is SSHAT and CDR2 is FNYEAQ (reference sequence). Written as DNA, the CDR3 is TGTGCCTTGCGAGGAGCGGGGGTCCGACATGAGCAGTTCTTC. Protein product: CALRGAGVRHEQFF. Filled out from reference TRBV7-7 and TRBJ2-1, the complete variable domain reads GAGVSQSPRYKVTKRGQDVTLRCDPISSHATLYWYQQALGQGPEFLTYFNYEAQPDKSGLPSDRFSAERPEGSISTLTIQRTEQRDSAMYRCALRGAGVRHEQFFGPGTRLTVL.

The DNA for the CDR3 is TGTGCCAGCAGTGAAGGGACAGGGGGTCGATCACCCCTCCACTTT. Translated, it gives CASSEGTGGRSPLHF. The genes are TRBV6-1 and TRBJ1-6; 10 bases agree with TRBD1. Germline CDR1 reads MNHNS; CDR2 reads SASEGT. V lost 1 base, J lost 10 bases, and 4 bases stayed unmatched. The CDR3 has 15 amino acids.

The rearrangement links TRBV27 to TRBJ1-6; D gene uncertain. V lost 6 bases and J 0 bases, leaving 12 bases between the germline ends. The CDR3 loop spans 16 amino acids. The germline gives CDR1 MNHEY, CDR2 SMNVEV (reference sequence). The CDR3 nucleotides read TGTGCCAGCAGATCTACAGAGAGCTCCTATAATTCACCCCTCCACTTT. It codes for CASRSTESSYNSPLHF.